This is a list of T cell receptor beta chains from one sample in a study of blood T cell repertoires in COVID-19. The table came from immunoSEQ multiplex PCR; TCRdb's copy has only in-frame clones and leaves some out. The table shows 140,000 to 150,000 clones, with about 80% occurring only once. The source material was peripheral blood. These receptors all stem from a man aged 65 to 79 who had recovered from COVID-19. Both conserved end residues are part of each CDR3. The D gene is left open where the match is weak. Rows may omit the clone size; those that give it use once, few, many or a size class.

clone_size: once; v_call: TRBV7-9; j_call: TRBJ1-2; d_call: .; cdr3_nt: TGTGCCAGCAGGGGGGGAGACTATGGCTACACCTTC; cdr3_aa: CASRGGDYGYTF
clone_size: .; v_call: TRBV4-1; j_call: TRBJ2-2; d_call: TRBD2; cdr3_nt: TGCGCCAGCAGCCTACGGACCGTTGCCGGGACTAGCGCCGGGGAGCTGTTTTTT; cdr3_aa: CASSLRTVAGTSAGELFF
clone_size: .; v_call: TRBV2; j_call: TRBJ2-1; d_call: TRBD2; cdr3_nt: TGTGCCAGCAGTAAGCGGGGGACGAGCTCCTACAATGAGCAGTTCTTC; cdr3_aa: CASSKRGTSSYNEQFF
clone_size: .; v_call: TRBV19; j_call: TRBJ2-6; d_call: TRBD1; cdr3_nt: TGTGCCAGTAGAGACAGGGTTGGGGCCAACGTCCTGACTTTC; cdr3_aa: CASRDRVGANVLTF
clone_size: once; v_call: TRBV6-5; j_call: TRBJ2-5; d_call: TRBD1; cdr3_nt: TGTGCCAGCAGCCCCCAGACAGGGGGCTGGGAGACCCAGTACTTC; cdr3_aa: CASSPQTGGWETQYF
clone_size: .; v_call: TRBV2; j_call: TRBJ1-3; d_call: .; cdr3_nt: TGTGCCAGCACCGAACTGACTGGAGGAAACACCATATATTTT; cdr3_aa: CASTELTGGNTIYF
clone_size: .; v_call: TRBV7-8; j_call: TRBJ2-1; d_call: .; cdr3_nt: TGTGCCAGCAGCTTCGAGAGCTCCTACAATGAGCAGTTCTTC; cdr3_aa: CASSFESSYNEQFF
clone_size: .; v_call: TRBV9; j_call: TRBJ2-1; d_call: .; cdr3_nt: TGTGCCAGCAGCCTGGGGGCCGCAGGGCTGTTCTTC; cdr3_aa: CASSLGAAGLFF
clone_size: .; v_call: TRBV2; j_call: TRBJ1-5; d_call: .; cdr3_nt: TGTGCCAGCAGTAAAACAGGGTTTGGGGACGTCAGCAATCAGCCCCAGCATTTT; cdr3_aa: CASSKTGFGDVSNQPQHF
clone_size: .; v_call: TRBV19; j_call: TRBJ2-2; d_call: .; cdr3_nt: TGTGCCAGTAGTATCTCCGGGAGGAACACCGGGGAGCTGTTTTTT; cdr3_aa: CASSISGRNTGELFF
clone_size: .; v_call: TRBV15; j_call: TRBJ2-1; d_call: .; cdr3_nt: TGTGCCACCAGCAGCCACTACAATGAGCAGTTCTTC; cdr3_aa: CATSSHYNEQFF
clone_size: .; v_call: TRBV5-1; j_call: TRBJ2-5; d_call: TRBD1; cdr3_nt: TGCGCCAGCAGCCTGGGACAGGGGTTGGAGACCCAGTACTTC; cdr3_aa: CASSLGQGLETQYF
clone_size: .; v_call: TRBV19; j_call: TRBJ1-2; d_call: .; cdr3_nt: TGTGCCAGTAGTATAGTTTTGCGTGACTATGGCTACACCTTC; cdr3_aa: CASSIVLRDYGYTF
clone_size: .; v_call: TRBV27; j_call: TRBJ2-3; d_call: TRBD2; cdr3_nt: TGTGCCAGCAGTTTCGAGGGACATATCGATAGCGGGAGAGCAGATACGCAGTATTTT; cdr3_aa: CASSFEGHIDSGRADTQYF